This T cell receptor beta chain appears in the sequencing data of a study of T cell repertoires in cytomegalovirus infection. Study context: Based on public TCR beta signatures, there were indications of CMV infection and of a matching HLA type. Study-level results: The study found HLA-C-restricted CMV-specific TCR beta clonotypes dominating the ex vivo response.

This CDR3 has 14 amino acids. Trimming removed 1 base from V and 1 base from J, with 7 bases in between. Germline-derived CDR1 and CDR2 are SGHVS and FQNEAQ. This clonotype has ten or more counts. Its antigen is unknown. One entry per CDR3 protein, called by TCRdb with MiXCR from the reads. This sample has 900,000 to 950,000 distinct CDR3 sequences, with approximately 33% found just once. The chain combines TRBV7-8 with TRBJ1-2; no clear D. This clonotype was sampled from a human donor in good health (CMV status not recorded). Some clones in this sample may be carry-over from other donors' samples. The specimen comprised cultured CD8+ T cells from PBMCs, sampled from culture after CMV antigen stimulation. CDR3 coding DNA: TGTGCCAGCAGCTTAGGCTCGATTAACTATGGCTACACCTTC. Its translation is CASSLGSINYGYTF.